These 27 T cell receptor beta chains originate from one sample sequenced in a study of cytomegalovirus exposure and HLA in healthy donors. The PCR ran on 60 Vbeta and 13 Jbeta primers. Generated by immunoSEQ multiplex PCR, the TCRdb table keeps only in-frame clones and is missing some. Of 40,000 to 55,000 clones in the sample, roughly 60% were seen once. The sample taken for sequencing was PBMCs. These receptors came from a man in his sixties in good health and CMV-seropositive.

The chain has TRBV27 and TRBJ1-2; 7 bases align to TRBD1. CDR1 MNHEY and CDR2 SMNVEV come from the germline V gene (reference sequence). The CDR3 consists of 15 residues. V shed 10 bases, J shed 5 bases, and the junction held 16 bases outside the gene matches. CDR3: CATAPQGGGGYGYTF. CDR3 bases: TGTGCCACCGCTCCTCAAGGAGGGGGCGGTTATGGCTACACCTTC.

The chain carries TRBV20-1 and TRBJ2-5; TRBD2 might be the D (5 bases). Trimming stripped 3 bases from V and 12 bases from J, with 14 bases between. The CDR3 covers 11 residues. Germline V lookup: CDR1 DFQATT, CDR2 SNEGSKA (reference sequence). The CDR3 loop reads CSARPSLEEYF. The CDR3 DNA reads TGCAGTGCTAGGCCCTCACTAGAGGAGTACTTC.

CDR3 in DNA: TGTGCCAGCAGCTCTGGCTGGGGACAGCGCTATTCACCCCTCCACTTT. This codes for CASSSGWGQRYSPLHF. The chain recombines TRBV5-6 with TRBJ1-6, with 7 bases matching TRBD1. The CDR3 is 16 amino acids. V trimming: 3 bases; J trimming: 8 bases; junction bases outside the gene matches: 11. Germline V gene sequence: CDR1 SGHDT, CDR2 YYEEEE.

The table lists this clone with a few counts. V gene TRBV18 combines with J gene TRBJ2-3; TRBD1 might be the D (6 bases). CDR1 is KGHSH and CDR2 is LQKENI in the germline V gene. Trimming took off 6 bases at V and 5 bases at J, with 15 bases between the two ends. The CDR3 length is 14 residues. CDR3 bases: TGTGCCAGCTCGTCGACAGGTCCGGGAGATACGCAGTATTTT. It yields the protein CASSSTGPGDTQYF.

The rearrangement joins TRBV5-6 to TRBJ2-5, with 10 bases lining up with TRBD2. The CDR3 is 17 amino acids. The V gene's germline CDR1 is SGHDT and CDR2 YYEEEE. V was clipped by 5 bases and J by 5 bases; unmatched bases: 15. The CDR3 DNA follows: TGTGCCAGCAGTGAAACTTCTAGCGGGAGAAGGGGCGAGACCCAGTACTTC. Its protein product is CASSETSSGRRGETQYF.

In this sample, this clone turned up a few times. V and J are TRBV14 and TRBJ2-2; D gene uncertain. Germline V gene data show CDR1 as SGHDN and CDR2 as FVKESK. The CDR3 has 17 residues. V lost 1 base and J 1 base, leaving 13 bases between the germline ends. The CDR3 sequence: CASSQGVARKNTGELFF. The CDR3 nucleotides are TGTGCCAGCAGCCAAGGGGTGGCCAGGAAGAACACCGGGGAGCTGTTTTTT.

This clone was detected only a few times. The CDR3 DNA reads as TGTGCCAGCAGTTATCGGGGGAATCAGCCCCAGCATTTT. It yields the protein CASSYRGNQPQHF. The chain couples TRBV28 to TRBJ1-5; D is possibly TRBD1 (5 bases). Trimming cost V 4 bases and J 4 bases, with 8 bases left between them. This CDR3 region has 13 residues. Germline assignment: CDR1 MDHEN and CDR2 SYDVKM.

The chain uses TRBV30 and TRBJ2-3; D is possibly TRBD2 (5 bases). The CDR3 has 12 amino acids. V was shortened by 3 bases and J by 7 bases, with 11 bases between the two germline ends. In germline, CDR1 is GTSNPN, CDR2 SVGIG (reference sequence). The CDR3 spells CAWSDYTNTQYF. The CDR3 nucleotides read TGTGCCTGGAGCGACTACACTAATACGCAGTATTTT.

The J gene is TRBJ2-7, the V gene TRBV4-1; D might be TRBD2 (6 bases). The CDR3 covers 15 residues. The V gene lost 0 bases and the J gene lost 3 bases, with 12 bases spanning the gap. Germline V gene sequence: CDR1 MGHRA, CDR2 YSYEKL. The CDR3: CASSQEAGRYYEQYF. In DNA, the CDR3 is TGCGCCAGCAGCCAAGAGGCGGGACGGTACTACGAGCAGTACTTC.

This clone occurred once. The chain links TRBV27 to TRBJ2-1; 11 nucleotides align to TRBD2. Looked up from germline, CDR1 is MNHEY and CDR2 is SMNVEV (reference sequence). Trimming at V came to 1 base and at J to 3 bases, leaving 8 bases not matched to a gene. CDR3 size: 18 residues. CDR3: CASSLLPGTSGLYNEQFF. Written as DNA, the CDR3 is TGTGCCAGCAGTTTATTACCCGGGACTAGCGGCCTCTACAATGAGCAGTTCTTC.

The rearrangement uses TRBV28 and TRBJ1-1; the D gene is possibly TRBD1 (5 bases). V lost 3 bases to trimming and J lost 1 base, with 18 bases between them. From germline, CDR1 is MDHEN and CDR2 SYDVKM. CDR3 length equals 17 residues. CDR3 nucleotides: TGTGCCAGCAGTTTGCTCGGGCAGGGTCCGGGGAACACTGAAGCTTTCTTT. The encoded protein is CASSLLGQGPGNTEAFF.

V gene TRBV28 combines with J gene TRBJ2-2; 8 bases are shared with TRBD1. V lost 10 bases and J lost 5; bases outside the gene matches: 12. Germline V gives CDR1 MDHEN, CDR2 SYDVKM. This CDR3 is built from 15 residues. The chain's CDR3 is CATGAGGARTGELFF. For the CDR3, the DNA is TGTGCCACCGGTGCAGGGGGCGCTCGGACCGGGGAGCTGTTTTTT.

This rearrangement joins TRBV7-9 to TRBJ1-1, with D possibly TRBD1 on 5 matching bases. The CDR3 consists of 15 residues. Germline V gene lookup returns CDR1 SEHNR and CDR2 FQNEAQ (reference sequence). Deletions cut 4 bases from V and 1 base from J, with 13 bases between. The CDR3 bases are TGTGCCAGCAGCTACTGGGGGGGGAAGAACACTGAAGCTTTCTTT. Encoded protein: CASSYWGGKNTEAFF. Looking up the rest from reference TRBV7-9 and TRBJ1-1 gives the full variable domain: DTGVSQNPRHKITKRGQNVTFRCDPISEHNRLYWYRQTLGQGPEFLTYFQNEAQLEKSRLLSDRFSAERPKGSFSTLEIQRTEQGDSAMYLCASSYWGGKNTEAFFGQGTRLTVV.

The chain combines TRBV7-9 with TRBJ2-3, with 8 bases lining up with TRBD1. This CDR3 region has 16 residues. From germline, CDR1 is SEHNR and CDR2 FQNEAQ (reference sequence). J gave up 5 bases and V 4 bases, and 11 bases lay outside the gene matches. CDR3 sequence reads: CASSSQGQATGDTQYF. As DNA, the CDR3 is TGTGCCAGCAGCTCCCAGGGACAGGCGACCGGAGATACGCAGTATTTT.

This clone came up a few times. The chain carries TRBV19 and TRBJ2-3, with TRBD1 matching 10 bases. Trimming cost V 3 bases and J 1 base; bases outside gene matches: 4. This CDR3 has 16 residues. Per the germline V gene, CDR1 is LNHDA and CDR2 is SQIVND (reference sequence). The CDR3 is CASSMQGQGGTDTQYF. Here the CDR3 DNA reads TGTGCCAGTAGTATGCAAGGACAGGGGGGCACAGATACGCAGTATTTT. Complete variable domain (other parts from reference TRBV19 and TRBJ2-3): DGGITQSPKYLFRKEGQNVTLSCEQNLNHDAMYWYRQDPGQGLRLIYYSQIVNDFQKGDIAEGYSVSREKKESFPLTVTSAQKNPTAFYLCASSMQGQGGTDTQYFGPGTRLTVL.

This chain uses TRBV12-5 with TRBJ2-7; 10 bases line up with TRBD2. CDR1 LGHNT and CDR2 FRNRAP come from the germline V gene. The CDR3 has 19 amino acids. J lost 1 base, V lost 5 bases, and 17 bases had no gene match. This chain's CDR3 is CASGDSGLASVPGSYEQYF. DNA of the CDR3: TGTGCTAGTGGTGACTCGGGACTAGCGAGTGTCCCAGGTTCCTACGAGCAGTACTTC.

The sample holds a few counts of this clone. The rearrangement links TRBV5-1 to TRBJ2-7; 10 bases are a match to TRBD2. J gave up 4 bases and V 4 bases, and 11 bases lay outside the gene matches. This CDR3 is 16 amino acids long. The germline CDR1 and CDR2 sequences are SGHRS and YFSETQ. The CDR3 region is CASSLIAGGGLYEQYF. The CDR3 nucleotides are TGCGCCAGCAGCCTCATAGCGGGAGGCGGTTTATACGAGCAGTACTTC.

V gene TRBV5-1 combines with J gene TRBJ2-3; TRBD1 might be the D (6 bases). The CDR3 spans 14 residues. Germline lookup yields CDR1 SGHRS and CDR2 YFSETQ. The germline V and J ends were trimmed by 3 bases and 0 bases, with 8 bases remaining between them. Here the CDR3 DNA reads TGCGCCAGCAGCTCGGGACAAAGCACAGATACGCAGTATTTT. Protein sequence: CASSSGQSTDTQYF.

V usage is TRBV4-3 and J usage is TRBJ1-2; D call uncertain. The germline V gene encodes CDR1 LGHNA and CDR2 YSLEER. The V end was cut by 0 bases, the J end by 1 base, with 9 bases between. The CDR3 totals 15 residues. The CDR3 reads CASSQEWEINYGYTF. The CDR3 DNA reads TGCGCCAGCAGCCAAGAGTGGGAGATTAACTATGGCTACACCTTC.

V and J are TRBV7-2 and TRBJ2-7; D is possibly TRBD1 (6 bases). V lost 5 bases to trimming and J lost 3 bases, with 17 bases between them. There are 15 residues in the CDR3. The V gene's germline CDR1 is SGHTA and CDR2 FQGNSA. CDR3 nucleotide sequence: TGTGCCAGCAGCGGTTCGACAGGCCTCTTCTACGAGCAGTACTTC. The encoded protein is CASSGSTGLFYEQYF.

This clone was counted a few times. This sequence joins TRBV15 and TRBJ2-6; D uncertain. Germline V gives CDR1 LNHNV, CDR2 YYDKDF (reference sequence). The CDR3 runs 17 residues. With 0 bases removed from V and 0 bases from J, the gap between germline ends came to 9 bases. Here the CDR3 DNA reads TGTGCCACCAGCAGAGATCGACTGCCCTCTGGGGCCAACGTCCTGACTTTC. Translating gives CATSRDRLPSGANVLTF.

The table lists this clone with a few counts. The chain employs TRBV29-1 and TRBJ1-2, with 9 bases lining up with TRBD1. This CDR3 has 13 residues. Per germline, CDR1 SQVTM and CDR2 ANQGSEA. J lost 4 bases, V lost 4 bases, and 4 bases had no gene match. The CDR3, as DNA: TGCAGCGTTGGGGGACAGGGTACCTATGGCTACACCTTC. Translating gives CSVGGQGTYGYTF. Drawing the rest from reference TRBV29-1 and TRBJ1-2, the complete variable domain is SAVISQKPSRDICQRGTSLTIQCQVDSQVTMMFWYRQQPGQSLTLIATANQGSEATYESGFVIDKFPISRPNLTFSTLTVSNMSPEDSSIYLCSVGGQGTYGYTFGSGTRLTVV.

The genes are TRBV9 and TRBJ2-1; weak D call: TRBD2 (7 bases). Between the trimmed V and J ends, which lost 4 bases and 0 bases, there was a span of 14 bases. Per germline, CDR1 SGDLS and CDR2 YYNGEE. This CDR3 is built from 16 residues. The CDR3 region has the DNA TGTGCCAGCAGCCAAGGGGGAGGGAGCTCCTACAATGAGCAGTTCTTC. This encodes CASSQGGGSSYNEQFF.

Note on this clone: The identical CDR3 is also encoded by other nucleotide sequences in the sample. V gene TRBV7-9 combines with J gene TRBJ2-7, with 11 bases lining up with TRBD1. The CDR3 has 14 amino acids. Germline V gives CDR1 SEHNR, CDR2 FQNEAQ (reference sequence). V trimming: 5 bases; J trimming: 4 bases; junction bases outside the gene matches: 4. CDR3 coding DNA: TGTGCCAGCAGCCCCCGGGACAGGGGGTACGAGCAGTACTTC. It specifies CASSPRDRGYEQYF. Looking up the rest from reference TRBV7-9 and TRBJ2-7 gives the full variable domain: DTGVSQNPRHKITKRGQNVTFRCDPISEHNRLYWYRQTLGQGPEFLTYFQNEAQLEKSRLLSDRFSAERPKGSFSTLEIQRTEQGDSAMYLCASSPRDRGYEQYFGPGTRLTVT.

The chain combines TRBV27 with TRBJ2-3; TRBD1 aligns across 8 bases. Germline CDR1 reads MNHEY; CDR2 reads SMNVEV (reference sequence). Trimming cost V 5 bases and J 2 bases; bases outside gene matches: 6. The CDR3 has 15 residues. CDR3 coding DNA: TGTGCCAGCAGTCTAGGACAGGGCCACACAGATACGCAGTATTTT. It translates to CASSLGQGHTDTQYF.

This clone was counted only a few times. The rearrangement joins TRBV19 to TRBJ2-7, with 10 bases fitting TRBD1. After removal of 6 bases from V and 5 bases from J, the junction contained 10 bases not matched to a gene. The germline V gene encodes CDR1 LNHDA and CDR2 SQIVND (reference sequence). The CDR3 is 15 amino acids. CDR3 protein: CASSRTGTGVNEQYF. The CDR3, as DNA: TGTGCCAGTAGCCGTACCGGGACAGGGGTCAACGAGCAGTACTTC.

The chain employs TRBV19 and TRBJ2-5, with a tentative D call TRBD2 (6 bases). Germline CDR1 LNHDA, CDR2 SQIVND (reference sequence). V gave up 5 bases and J gave up 5 bases, with 21 bases separating them. The CDR3 has 16 residues. The CDR3 nucleotides read TGTGCCAGTAGTCCGTCGGGAGCATCCGGTGGGGAGACCCAGTACTTC. Its translation: CASSPSGASGGETQYF. Filled out from reference TRBV19 and TRBJ2-5, the complete variable domain reads DGGITQSPKYLFRKEGQNVTLSCEQNLNHDAMYWYRQDPGQGLRLIYYSQIVNDFQKGDIAEGYSVSREKKESFPLTVTSAQKNPTAFYLCASSPSGASGGETQYFGPGTRLLVL.